The following is a T cell receptor beta chain sequence with its context. Germline CDR1 SGHTA, CDR2 FQGNSA. The CDR3 loop spans 14 amino acids. Reanalyzing the 5' RACE reads, TCRdb keeps one entry per CDR3 protein, without DNA. Its table records more than 350,000 distinct CDR3 sequences. The data derive from a study of monozygotic twins with inflammatory bowel disease. Sample: blood. The chain recombines TRBV7-2 with TRBJ2-7; the D gene TCRdb calls, TRBD1, cannot be checked with no DNA. The receptor was isolated from a human donor with ulcerative colitis or Crohn's disease, or a healthy co-twin of an affected twin (not recorded which). The CDR3 loop is CASSLSRGSYEQYF.